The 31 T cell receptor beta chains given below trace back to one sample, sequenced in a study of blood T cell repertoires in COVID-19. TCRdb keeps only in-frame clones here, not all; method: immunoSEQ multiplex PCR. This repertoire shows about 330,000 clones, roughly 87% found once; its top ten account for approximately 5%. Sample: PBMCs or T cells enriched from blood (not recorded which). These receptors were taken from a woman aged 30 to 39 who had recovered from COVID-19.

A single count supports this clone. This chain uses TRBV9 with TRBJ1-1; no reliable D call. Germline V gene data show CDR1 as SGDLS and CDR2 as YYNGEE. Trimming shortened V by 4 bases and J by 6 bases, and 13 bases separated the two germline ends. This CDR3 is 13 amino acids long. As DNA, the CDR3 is TGTGCCAGCAGCCCACGTCGGAGCGCTGAAGCTTTCTTT. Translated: CASSPRRSAEAFF.

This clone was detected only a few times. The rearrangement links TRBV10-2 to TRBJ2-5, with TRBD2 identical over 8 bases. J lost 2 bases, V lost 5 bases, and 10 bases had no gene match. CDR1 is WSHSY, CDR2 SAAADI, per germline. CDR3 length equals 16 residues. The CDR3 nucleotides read TGCGCCAGCAGTTCCCCGACTAGCGCGCCGCAAGAGACCCAGTACTTC. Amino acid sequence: CASSSPTSAPQETQYF.

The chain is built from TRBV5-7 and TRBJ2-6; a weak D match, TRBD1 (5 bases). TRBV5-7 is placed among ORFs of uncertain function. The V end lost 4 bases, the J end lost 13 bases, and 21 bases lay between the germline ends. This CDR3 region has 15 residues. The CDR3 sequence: CASSTGHHPPVVLTF. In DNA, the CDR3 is TGTGCCAGCAGCACCGGACACCATCCGCCGGTGGTCCTGACTTTC.

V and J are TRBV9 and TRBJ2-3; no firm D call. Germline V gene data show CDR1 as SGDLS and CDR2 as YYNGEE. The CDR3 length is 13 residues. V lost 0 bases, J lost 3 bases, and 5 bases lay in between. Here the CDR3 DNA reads TGTGCCAGCAGCGTAGTCGAGACAGATACGCAGTATTTT. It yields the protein CASSVVETDTQYF. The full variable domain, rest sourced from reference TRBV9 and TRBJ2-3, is DSGVTQTPKHLITATGQRVTLRCSPRSGDLSVYWYQQSLDQGLQFLIQYYNGEERAKGNILERFSAQQFPDLHSELNLSSLELGDSALYFCASSVVETDTQYFGPGTRLTVL.

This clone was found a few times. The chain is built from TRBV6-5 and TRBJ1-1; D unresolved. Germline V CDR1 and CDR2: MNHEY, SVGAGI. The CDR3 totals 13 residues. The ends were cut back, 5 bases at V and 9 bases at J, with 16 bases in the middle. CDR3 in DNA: TGTGCCAGCAGTCCAGACACTGCTGCGCAAGCTTTCTTT. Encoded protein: CASSPDTAAQAFF.

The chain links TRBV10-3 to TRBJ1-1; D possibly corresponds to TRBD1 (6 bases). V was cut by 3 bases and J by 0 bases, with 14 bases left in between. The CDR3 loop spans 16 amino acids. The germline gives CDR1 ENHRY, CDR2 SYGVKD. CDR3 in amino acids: CAISDWGGNMNTEAFF. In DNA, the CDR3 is TGTGCCATCAGTGATTGGGGGGGCAACATGAACACTGAAGCTTTCTTT.

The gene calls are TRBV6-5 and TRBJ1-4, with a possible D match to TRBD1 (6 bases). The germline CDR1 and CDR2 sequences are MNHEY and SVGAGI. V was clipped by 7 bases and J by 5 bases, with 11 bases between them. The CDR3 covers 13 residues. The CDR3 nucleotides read TGTGCCAGCACCCGACAGGAGAATGAAAAACTGTTTTTT. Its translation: CASTRQENEKLFF.

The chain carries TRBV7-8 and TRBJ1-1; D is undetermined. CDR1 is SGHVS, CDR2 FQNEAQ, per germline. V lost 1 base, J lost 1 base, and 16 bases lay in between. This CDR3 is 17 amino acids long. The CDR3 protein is CASSLVQMGRRNTEAFF. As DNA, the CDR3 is TGTGCCAGCAGCTTAGTTCAAATGGGCAGACGGAACACTGAAGCTTTCTTT.

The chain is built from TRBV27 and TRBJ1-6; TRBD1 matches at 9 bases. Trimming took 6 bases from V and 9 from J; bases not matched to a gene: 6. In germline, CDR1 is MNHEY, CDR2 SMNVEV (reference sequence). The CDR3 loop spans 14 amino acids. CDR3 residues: CASRRTGAVSPLHF. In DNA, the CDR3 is TGTGCCAGCAGGAGGACAGGGGCTGTTTCACCCCTCCACTTT.

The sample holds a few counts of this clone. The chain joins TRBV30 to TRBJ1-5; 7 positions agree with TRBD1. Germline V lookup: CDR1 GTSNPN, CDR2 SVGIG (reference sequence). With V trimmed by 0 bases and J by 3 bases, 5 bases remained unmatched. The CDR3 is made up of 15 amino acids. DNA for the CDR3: TGTGCCTGGAGTGTAGGGCAGGGGGACAATCAGCCCCAGCATTTT. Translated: CAWSVGQGDNQPQHF.

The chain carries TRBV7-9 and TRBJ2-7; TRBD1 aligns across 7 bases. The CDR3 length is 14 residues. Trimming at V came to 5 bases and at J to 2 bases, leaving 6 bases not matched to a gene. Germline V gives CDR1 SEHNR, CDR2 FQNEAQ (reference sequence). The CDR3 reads CASSDGQATYEQYF. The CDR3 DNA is TGTGCCAGCAGCGACGGACAGGCGACCTACGAGCAGTACTTC.

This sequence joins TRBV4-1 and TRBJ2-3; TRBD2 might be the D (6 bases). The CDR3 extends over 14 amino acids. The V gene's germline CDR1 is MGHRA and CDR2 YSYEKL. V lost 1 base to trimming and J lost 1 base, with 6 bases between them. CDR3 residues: CASSQGGGTDTQYF. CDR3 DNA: TGCGCCAGCAGCCAAGGCGGGGGCACAGATACGCAGTATTTT.

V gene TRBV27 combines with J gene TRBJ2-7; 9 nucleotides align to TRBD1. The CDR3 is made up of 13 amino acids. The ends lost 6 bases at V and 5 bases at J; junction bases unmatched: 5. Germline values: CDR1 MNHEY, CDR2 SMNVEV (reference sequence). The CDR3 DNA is TGTGCCAGCAGAAGAACAGGGGGCCACGAGCAGTACTTC. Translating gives CASRRTGGHEQYF.

In nucleotides, the CDR3 is TGTGCCAGCAGTTACTCGCTAGTGGAGTCCTACGAGCAGTACTTC. Protein: CASSYSLVESYEQYF. J is TRBJ2-7 and V is TRBV6-5, with D unclear. The V end lost 0 bases, the J end lost 1 base, and 10 bases lay between the germline ends. Germline V gives CDR1 MNHEY, CDR2 SVGAGI. The CDR3 has 15 residues.

CDR3 sequence: CASSPGRAGALTNTQYF. CDR3 sequence (DNA): TGCGCCAGCAGCCCGGGACGGGCGGGGGCCCTTACGAATACGCAGTATTTT. The chain recombines TRBV5-1 with TRBJ2-3, with D possibly being TRBD2 (7 bases). The V end lost 4 bases, the J end lost 7 bases, and 25 bases lay between the germline ends. The CDR3 is 17 residues long. The V gene's germline CDR1 is SGHRS and CDR2 YFSETQ.

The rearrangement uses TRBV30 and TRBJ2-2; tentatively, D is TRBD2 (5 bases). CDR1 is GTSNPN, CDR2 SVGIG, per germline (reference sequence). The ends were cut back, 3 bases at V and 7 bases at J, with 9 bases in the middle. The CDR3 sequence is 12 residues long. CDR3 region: CAWSPSIGELFF. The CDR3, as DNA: TGTGCCTGGAGCCCTAGCATCGGGGAGCTGTTTTTT.

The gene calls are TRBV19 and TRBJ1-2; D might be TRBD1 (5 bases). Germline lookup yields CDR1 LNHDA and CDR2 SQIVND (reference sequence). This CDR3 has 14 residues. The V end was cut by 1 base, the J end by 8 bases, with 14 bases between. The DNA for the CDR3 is TGTGCCAGTAGTATAGGGTTGGGGCTGTCGGGCTACACCTTC. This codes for CASSIGLGLSGYTF.

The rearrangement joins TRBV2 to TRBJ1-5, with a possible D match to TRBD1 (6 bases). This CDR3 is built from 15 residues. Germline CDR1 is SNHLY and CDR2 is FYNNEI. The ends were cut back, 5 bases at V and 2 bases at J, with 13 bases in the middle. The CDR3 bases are TGTGCCAGCAGTACGGACAGTGCGGGCAATCAGCCCCAGCATTTT. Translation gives CASSTDSAGNQPQHF.

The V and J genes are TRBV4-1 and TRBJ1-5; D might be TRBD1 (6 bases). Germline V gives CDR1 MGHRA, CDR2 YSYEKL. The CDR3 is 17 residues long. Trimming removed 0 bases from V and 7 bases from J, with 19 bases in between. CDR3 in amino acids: CASSQDKAGGLGQPQHF. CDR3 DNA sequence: TGCGCCAGCAGCCAAGATAAGGCGGGGGGGCTCGGGCAGCCCCAGCATTTT.

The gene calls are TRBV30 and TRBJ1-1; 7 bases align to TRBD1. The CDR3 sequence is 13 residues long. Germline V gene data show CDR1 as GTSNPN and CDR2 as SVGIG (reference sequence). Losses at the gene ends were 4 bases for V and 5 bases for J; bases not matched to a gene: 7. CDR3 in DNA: TGTGCCTGGAAAGACAGGGAGTGGACTGAAGCTTTCTTT. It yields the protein CAWKDREWTEAFF. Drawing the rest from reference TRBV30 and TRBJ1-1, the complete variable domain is SQTIHQWPATLVQPVGSPLSLECTVEGTSNPNLYWYRQAAGRGLQLLFYSVGIGQISSEVPQNLSASRPQDRQFILSSKKLLLSDSGFYLCAWKDREWTEAFFGQGTRLTVV.

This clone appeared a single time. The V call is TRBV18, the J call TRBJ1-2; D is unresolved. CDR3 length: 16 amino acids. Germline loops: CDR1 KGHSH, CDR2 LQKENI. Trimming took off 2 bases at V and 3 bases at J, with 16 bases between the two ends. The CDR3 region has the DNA TGTGCCAGCTCACCAACTTCGGCGGCGGGGTACTATGGCTACACCTTC. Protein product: CASSPTSAAGYYGYTF.

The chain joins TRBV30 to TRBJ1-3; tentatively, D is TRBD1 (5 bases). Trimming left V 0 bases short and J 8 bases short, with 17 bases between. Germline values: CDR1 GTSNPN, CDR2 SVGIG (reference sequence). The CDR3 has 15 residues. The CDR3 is CAWSVRAGPADTIYF. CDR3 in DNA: TGTGCCTGGAGTGTTAGGGCAGGGCCGGCGGACACCATATATTTT.

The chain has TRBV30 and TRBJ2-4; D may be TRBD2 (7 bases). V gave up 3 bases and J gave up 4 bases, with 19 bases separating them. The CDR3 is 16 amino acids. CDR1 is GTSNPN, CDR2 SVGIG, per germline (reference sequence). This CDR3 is CAWRDPMRGRKNIQYF. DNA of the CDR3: TGTGCCTGGAGGGACCCTATGCGGGGGCGAAAAAACATTCAGTACTTC.

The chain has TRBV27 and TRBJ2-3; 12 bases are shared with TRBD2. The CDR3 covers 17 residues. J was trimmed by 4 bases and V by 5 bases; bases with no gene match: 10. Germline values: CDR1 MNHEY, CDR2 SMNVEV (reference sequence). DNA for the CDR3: TGTGCCAGCAGTCTAGGACTAGCGGGGACTGTCGCAGATACGCAGTATTTT. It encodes CASSLGLAGTVADTQYF.

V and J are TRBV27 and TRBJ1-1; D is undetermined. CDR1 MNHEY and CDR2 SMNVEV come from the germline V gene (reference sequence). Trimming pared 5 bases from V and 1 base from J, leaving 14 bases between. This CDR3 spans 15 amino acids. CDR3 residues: CASSPSTFSNTEAFF. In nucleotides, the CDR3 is TGTGCCAGCAGTCCGTCGACTTTCTCGAACACTGAAGCTTTCTTT.

The chain's CDR3 is CASSLVGGPPYGYTF. As DNA, the CDR3 is TGTGCCAGCAGCTTAGTAGGAGGACCACCCTATGGCTACACCTTC. The J gene is TRBJ1-2, the V gene TRBV11-2; the D is unclear. V was pared by 1 base and J by 4 bases, with 13 bases between. This CDR3 contains 15 residues. The germline CDR1 and CDR2 sequences are SGHAT and FQNNGV.

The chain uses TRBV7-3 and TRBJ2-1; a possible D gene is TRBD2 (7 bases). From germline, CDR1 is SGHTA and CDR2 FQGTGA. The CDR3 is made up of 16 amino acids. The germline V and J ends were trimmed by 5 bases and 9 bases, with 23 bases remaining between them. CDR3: CASSTGVLGGAVEQFF. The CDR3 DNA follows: TGTGCCAGCAGCACTGGTGTCTTAGGGGGGGCGGTTGAGCAGTTCTTC.

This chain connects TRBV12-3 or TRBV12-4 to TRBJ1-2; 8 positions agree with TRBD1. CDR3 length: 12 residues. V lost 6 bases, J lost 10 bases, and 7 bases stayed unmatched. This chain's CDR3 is CASRISQGVYTF. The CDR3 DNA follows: TGTGCCAGCAGAATCTCACAGGGGGTCTACACCTTC.

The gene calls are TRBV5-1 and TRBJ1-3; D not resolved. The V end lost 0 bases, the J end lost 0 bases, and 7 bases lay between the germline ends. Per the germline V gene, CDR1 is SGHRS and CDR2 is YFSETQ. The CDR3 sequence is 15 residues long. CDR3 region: CASSLAGSSGNTIYF. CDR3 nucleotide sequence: TGCGCCAGCAGCTTGGCGGGTAGCTCTGGAAACACCATATATTTT. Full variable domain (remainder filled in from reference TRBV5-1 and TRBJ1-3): KAGVTQTPRYLIKTRGQQVTLSCSPISGHRSVSWYQQTPGQGLQFLFEYFSETQRNKGNFPGRFSGRQFSNSRSEMNVSTLELGDSALYLCASSLAGSSGNTIYFGEGSWLTVV.

DNA for the CDR3: TGCGCCAGCAGCTTGAGGAGGGACTCCTACGAGCAGTACTTC. Translating it yields CASSLRRDSYEQYF. V is TRBV5-1 and J is TRBJ2-7, with D possibly being TRBD2 (6 bases). The CDR3 has 14 residues. CDR1 is SGHRS and CDR2 is YFSETQ in the germline V gene. The V gene lost 1 base and the J gene lost 0 bases, with 8 bases spanning the gap.

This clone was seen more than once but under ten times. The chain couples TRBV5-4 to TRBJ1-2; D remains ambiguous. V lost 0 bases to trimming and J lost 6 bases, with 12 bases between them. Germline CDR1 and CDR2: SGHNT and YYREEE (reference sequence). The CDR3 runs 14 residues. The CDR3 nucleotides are TGTGCCAGCAGCTTGGTAGGGAGTTTGCATGGCTACACCTTC. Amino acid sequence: CASSLVGSLHGYTF. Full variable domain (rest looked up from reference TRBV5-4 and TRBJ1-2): ETGVTQSPTHLIKTRGQQVTLRCSSQSGHNTVSWYQQALGQGPQFIFQYYREEENGRGNFPPRFSGLQFPNYSSELNVNALELDDSALYLCASSLVGSLHGYTFGSGTRLTVV.